What follows are 10 T cell receptor beta chains derived from one specimen sequenced in a study of T-cell memory formation after mild COVID-19. TCRdb processed the 5' RACE reads anew with MiXCR; each CDR3 protein has one entry. The data contain 90,000 to 120,000 distinct CDR3 sequences, over 13% of them singletons. The sequencing sample was made of PBMCs or a T cell subset sorted from them (not recorded which). Receptor source: a man aged 18 to 29 who had mild COVID-19 (a few samples of this study predate the infection). Cell type and time point are not known.

The chain links TRBV20-1 to TRBJ1-1, with unresolved D. The CDR3 is 13 residues long. Trimming cost V 0 bases and J 7 bases, with 12 bases left between them. The germline V gene encodes CDR1 DFQATT and CDR2 SNEGSKA (reference sequence). CDR3 amino acids: CSARDESKDEAFF. The DNA for the CDR3 is TGCAGTGCTAGAGATGAGTCGAAGGATGAAGCTTTCTTT.

The chain joins TRBV7-9 to TRBJ2-1, with 8 bases aligning to TRBD2. The germline CDR1 and CDR2 sequences are SEHNR and FQNEAQ (reference sequence). V dropped 8 bases and J dropped 0; count of bases not matched to a gene: 18. The CDR3 totals 19 residues. The CDR3 nucleotides read TGTGCCAGCCGGGGGGGGAAAGGAGGTCTAGTTCCCTCCTACAATGAGCAGTTCTTC. Its translation is CASRGGKGGLVPSYNEQFF.

This clonotype was counted a few times. The chain links TRBV5-6 to TRBJ2-3; D ambiguous. The CDR3 contains 12 residues. Germline CDR1 SGHDT, CDR2 YYEEEE. V was pared by 3 bases and J by 3 bases, with 5 bases between. CDR3 coding DNA: TGTGCCAGCAGCTGGAGAACAGATACGCAGTATTTT. It codes for CASSWRTDTQYF.

This clonotype was detected many times. The chain is built from TRBV11-2 and TRBJ2-3; 7 bases line up with TRBD2. With 4 bases clipped from V and 2 bases from J, the junction kept 12 bases outside the gene matches. Germline values: CDR1 SGHAT, CDR2 FQNNGV. The CDR3 has 17 residues. CDR3 sequence reads: CASSSTPGGLHTDTQYF. The CDR3 region has the DNA TGTGCCAGCAGCTCGACTCCCGGGGGACTACACACAGATACGCAGTATTTT.

The rearrangement joins TRBV15 to TRBJ2-2, with TRBD1 matching over 7 bases. The germline CDR1 and CDR2 sequences are LNHNV and YYDKDF (reference sequence). The CDR3 runs 14 residues. V shed 5 bases, J shed 4 bases, and the junction held 4 bases outside the gene matches. The CDR3 reads CATSRDRLTGELFF. The CDR3 bases are TGTGCCACCAGCCGGGACAGACTCACCGGGGAGCTGTTTTTT.

The V and J genes are TRBV15 and TRBJ2-2; D gene unclear. This CDR3 comprises 13 residues. Germline V gives CDR1 LNHNV, CDR2 YYDKDF (reference sequence). V gave up 5 bases and J gave up 2 bases, with 6 bases separating them. CDR3 in DNA: TGTGCCACCAGCTACTTAAACACCGGGGAGCTGTTTTTT. It translates to CATSYLNTGELFF.

The chain joins TRBV7-7 to TRBJ2-7; tentatively, D is TRBD2 (7 bases). The germline V gene has CDR1 SSHAT and CDR2 FNYEAQ (reference sequence). Deletions cut 1 base from V and 2 bases from J, with 15 bases between. This CDR3 spans 16 amino acids. CDR3 loop: CASSLGPGGPPYEQYF. Here the CDR3 DNA reads TGTGCCAGCAGCTTAGGGCCGGGGGGCCCTCCCTACGAGCAGTACTTC.

The chain links TRBV14 to TRBJ2-7; the D gene is possibly TRBD2 (7 bases). V lost 0 bases and J 6 bases, leaving 18 bases between the germline ends. Germline CDR1 reads SGHDN; CDR2 reads FVKESK. There are 16 residues in the CDR3. In DNA, the CDR3 is TGTGCCAGCAGCCAAGAGGTTGAGGGGGGGAACCGCGAGCAGTACGTC. Amino acids: CASSQEVEGGNREQYV.

CDR3 sequence (DNA): TGTGCCAGCAGCCCGTCCGGGGGGCTCAATGAGCAGTTCTTC. Residues: CASSPSGGLNEQFF. The V gene is TRBV7-2, the J gene TRBJ2-1, with D perhaps TRBD2 (7 bases). The CDR3 consists of 14 residues. The germline gives CDR1 SGHTA, CDR2 FQGNSA. Trimming removed 5 bases at V and 6 bases at J, with 14 bases between.

This clonotype was picked up a small number of times. The V gene is TRBV29-1, the J gene TRBJ2-5; 12 bases are a match to TRBD2. The CDR3 totals 16 residues. The V gene's germline CDR1 is SQVTM and CDR2 ANQGSEA. V trimming: 7 bases; J trimming: 5 bases; junction bases outside the gene matches: 14. CDR3: CSACLAGGPNWETQYF. The CDR3 region has the DNA TGCAGCGCCTGCCTAGCGGGGGGGCCGAATTGGGAGACCCAGTACTTC.